This section outlines one T cell receptor beta chain sequence together with its context. This entry comes from a study of blood T cell repertoires in COVID-19. In the study overall: Researchers got acute and convalescent COVID-19 samples from the United States, Italy and Spain. T cells, B-cell-depleted T cells, or PBMCs supplied cDNA or gDNA.

Study processing details: For nucleated cells, counts were estimated from reference gene primer amplification. Profiled with immunoSEQ multiplex PCR; TCRdb holds only in-frame clones, not every one. V and J calls plus clone size are reproduced from that table; the DNA served to infer D and trimming. The sample lists roughly 100,000 clones, around 88% occurring once. This CDR3 has 14 residues. Looked up from germline, CDR1 is SNHLY and CDR2 is FYNNEI. The ends lost 8 bases at V and 7 bases at J; junction bases unmatched: 7. The sequence came from a human donor in a cohort sampled during active COVID-19. Specimen: peripheral blood. The chain combines TRBV2 with TRBJ2-1; 11 nucleotides agree with TRBD1. CDR3 loop: CASPIGQGANEQFF. The CDR3 DNA follows: TGTGCCAGCCCAATAGGACAGGGGGCGAATGAGCAGTTCTTC.